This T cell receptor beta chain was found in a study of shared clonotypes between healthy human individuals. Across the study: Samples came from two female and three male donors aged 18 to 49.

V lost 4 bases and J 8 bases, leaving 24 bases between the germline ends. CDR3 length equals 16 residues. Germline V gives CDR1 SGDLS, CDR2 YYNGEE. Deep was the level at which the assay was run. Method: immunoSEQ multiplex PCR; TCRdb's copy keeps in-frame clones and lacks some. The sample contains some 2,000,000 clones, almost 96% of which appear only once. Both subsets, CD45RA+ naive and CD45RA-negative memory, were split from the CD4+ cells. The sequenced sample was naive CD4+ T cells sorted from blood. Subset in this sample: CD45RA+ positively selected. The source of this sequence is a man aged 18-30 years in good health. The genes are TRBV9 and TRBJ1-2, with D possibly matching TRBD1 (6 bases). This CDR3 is CASSTAPSQGRIGYTF. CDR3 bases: TGTGCCAGCAGCACGGCCCCCTCGCAGGGGAGGATCGGCTACACCTTC.